These 25 T cell receptor beta chains were sequenced from one sample in a study of CD8+ T cells in alopecia areata. The treatment: oral pan-JAK inhibitor, 5-10 mg twice daily. Investigators isolated RNA and reverse transcribed it into cDNA to act as the sequencing template. Sequenced by immunoSEQ multiplex PCR; TCRdb stores in-frame clones only, minus some. The sample yields under 250,000 clones, 66% seen once. Specimen: CD4+ T cells sorted from blood, collected at week 44, from a patient treated with tofacitinib. The origin of the receptors is a human donor with alopecia areata.

This chain uses TRBV11-2 with TRBJ2-1, with D perhaps TRBD1 or TRBD2 (5 bases each). The CDR3 covers 15 residues. Trimming removed 3 bases at V and 8 bases at J, with 17 bases between. Germline V gives CDR1 SGHAT, CDR2 FQNNGV. The CDR3: CASSLMGVGSYEQFF. The CDR3 DNA is TGTGCCAGCAGCTTGATGGGGGTAGGTTCGTATGAGCAGTTCTTC.

The chain combines TRBV10-2 with TRBJ2-2; 8 bases match TRBD2. After removal of 9 bases from V and 2 bases from J, the junction contained 5 bases not matched to a gene. Per germline, CDR1 WSHSY and CDR2 SAAADI. The CDR3 totals 14 residues. CDR3 sequence reads: CASGSGTNTGELFF. For the CDR3, the DNA is TGCGCCAGTGGTAGCGGGACCAACACCGGGGAGCTGTTTTTT.

The J gene is TRBJ2-7, the V gene TRBV15, with D possibly being TRBD1 (6 bases). This CDR3 region has 15 residues. The germline V gene encodes CDR1 LNHNV and CDR2 YYDKDF (reference sequence). V lost 1 base and J 2 bases, leaving 12 bases between the germline ends. CDR3 sequence reads: CATSRGEQGTYEQYF. CDR3 bases: TGTGCCACCAGCAGAGGTGAACAGGGCACCTACGAGCAGTACTTC. The full variable domain, completed using reference TRBV15 and TRBJ2-7, is DAMVIQNPRYQVTQFGKPVTLSCSQTLNHNVMYWYQQKSSQAPKLLFHYYDKDFNNEADTPDNFQSRRPNTSFCFLDIRSPGLGDTAMYLCATSRGEQGTYEQYFGPGTRLTVT.

J is TRBJ2-1 and V is TRBV7-2, with unresolved D. The CDR3 has 15 residues. Trimming removed 4 bases at V and 6 bases at J, with 16 bases between. CDR1 and CDR2 (germline): SGHTA, FQGNSA. The CDR3 nucleotides are TGTGCCAGCAGCTCCCAGTTGGTAAATAGCAATGAGCAGTTCTTC. Translated: CASSSQLVNSNEQFF.

The chain uses TRBV11-2 and TRBJ2-1, with D unresolved. Germline CDR1 SGHAT, CDR2 FQNNGV. Trimming cost V 0 bases and J 6 bases, with 9 bases left between them. CDR3 size: 14 residues. Here the CDR3 reads CASSLDPVSNEQFF. In nucleotides, the CDR3 is TGTGCCAGCAGCTTAGATCCGGTTTCCAATGAGCAGTTCTTC.

This clone was seen at least ten times. This chain connects TRBV28 to TRBJ1-6; no clear D gene. CDR1 and CDR2 from the germline V gene are MDHEN and SYDVKM. CDR3 length: 17 amino acids. The V end was cut by 4 bases, the J end by 10 bases, with 23 bases between. CDR3: CASSSRLGGGFRSPLHF. The CDR3 coding sequence is TGTGCCAGCAGTTCTAGATTGGGAGGTGGGTTTCGATCACCCCTCCACTTT.

This clone was recorded a few times. The chain is built from TRBV4-3 and TRBJ2-6; D ambiguous. This CDR3 has 16 residues. Trimming cost V 3 bases and J 1 base, with 10 bases left between them. Germline V gene data show CDR1 as LGHNA and CDR2 as YSLEER. For the CDR3, the DNA is TGCGCCAGCAGCCATCTAGTGGTATCTGGGGCCAACGTCCTGACTTTC. Its protein product is CASSHLVVSGANVLTF.

V is TRBV2 and J is TRBJ2-3; weak D call: TRBD1 (5 bases). The germline V and J ends were trimmed by 6 bases and 8 bases, with 15 bases remaining between them. The CDR3 totals 13 residues. Germline CDR1 SNHLY, CDR2 FYNNEI. CDR3 loop: CASRGRTSVTQYF. The CDR3 nucleotides read TGTGCCAGCAGGGGCCGGACATCCGTTACGCAGTATTTT. The whole variable domain, remainder taken from reference TRBV2 and TRBJ2-3, is EPEVTQTPSHQVTQMGQEVILRCVPISNHLYFYWYRQILGQKVEFLVSFYNNEISEKSEIFDDQFSVERPDGSNFTLKIRSTKLEDSAMYFCASRGRTSVTQYFGPGTRLTVL.

The chain joins TRBV12-5 to TRBJ2-2; D uncertain. CDR1 and CDR2 from the germline V gene are LGHNT and FRNRAP. The V gene lost 3 bases and the J gene lost 6 bases, with 11 bases spanning the gap. The CDR3 has 14 residues. The CDR3 DNA follows: TGTGCTAGTGGTTTCCAGGTTACCCCCGGGGAGCTGTTTTTT. This translates into CASGFQVTPGELFF.

The count of this clone is one. The rearrangement links TRBV2 to TRBJ2-5, with 8 bases lining up with TRBD2. Looked up from germline, CDR1 is SNHLY and CDR2 is FYNNEI. The J segment lost 4 bases and the V segment lost 4 bases, leaving 5 bases of the junction unmatched. This CDR3 spans 14 amino acids. The CDR3 protein is CASSGLASGETQYF. DNA for the CDR3: TGTGCCAGCAGTGGACTAGCGTCGGGAGAGACCCAGTACTTC.

This chain connects TRBV7-2 to TRBJ1-2; D may be TRBD1 (6 bases). CDR1 and CDR2 (germline): SGHTA, FQGNSA. The CDR3 has 13 amino acids. V lost 6 bases and J 7 bases, leaving 15 bases between the germline ends. The CDR3 DNA reads as TGTGCCAGCAGTCCCGCGGGGGCAGTTGGCTACACCTTC. The encoded protein is CASSPAGAVGYTF.

The table lists this clone with a count of one. This chain uses TRBV19 with TRBJ1-2, with a weak D call TRBD1 (6 bases). V was cut by 6 bases and J by 0 bases, with 14 bases left in between. Per the germline V gene, CDR1 is LNHDA and CDR2 is SQIVND (reference sequence). This CDR3 is built from 15 residues. CDR3 region: CASSPGTSTNYGYTF. In nucleotides, the CDR3 is TGTGCCAGTAGCCCGGGGACATCTACTAACTATGGCTACACCTTC.

This rearrangement joins TRBV5-1 to TRBJ1-2; TRBD1 matches at 7 bases. The CDR3 extends over 15 amino acids. Germline assignment: CDR1 SGHRS and CDR2 YFSETQ. The V and J ends lost 2 bases and 0 bases, in that order; junction bases with no gene match: 4. In nucleotides, the CDR3 is TGCGCCAGCAGCTTTACAGGGGCACCTAACTATGGCTACACCTTC. Translation: CASSFTGAPNYGYTF.

With respect to this clone: Other DNA sequences within the sample encode an identical CDR3. The CDR3 coding sequence is TGCGCCAGCAGCTCACAGGGGAGCACTGAAGCTTTCTTT. Translation gives CASSSQGSTEAFF. The chain links TRBV5-1 to TRBJ1-1, with 7 nucleotides matching TRBD1. Losses at the gene ends were 3 bases for V and 4 bases for J; bases not matched to a gene: 3. Germline V gene lookup returns CDR1 SGHRS and CDR2 YFSETQ. The CDR3 spans 13 residues.

The chain couples TRBV30 to TRBJ2-2; 9 positions match TRBD1. Trimming removed 8 bases from V and 0 bases from J; junction bases left unmatched: 1. Germline CDR1 and CDR2: GTSNPN and SVGIG (reference sequence). There are 13 residues in the CDR3. For the CDR3, the DNA is TGTGCCCGGACAGGGGCGAACACCGGGGAGCTGTTTTTT. Amino acid sequence: CARTGANTGELFF.

V and J are TRBV29-1 and TRBJ1-1; D not certain. Trimming left V 5 bases short and J 4 bases short, with 8 bases between. Germline lookup yields CDR1 SQVTM and CDR2 ANQGSEA. The CDR3 totals 11 residues. The CDR3 DNA is TGCAGCGTTTCTTTTAGCACTGAAGCTTTCTTT. Amino acids: CSVSFSTEAFF.

In this sample, this clone turned up a few times. V and J are TRBV30 and TRBJ2-1, with TRBD2 identical over 9 bases. The ends lost 7 bases at V and 5 bases at J; junction bases unmatched: 18. Germline V gene lookup returns CDR1 GTSNPN and CDR2 SVGIG (reference sequence). The CDR3 extends over 17 amino acids. CDR3 residues: CASWIQRGVNTDNEQFF. The CDR3, as DNA: TGTGCCTCATGGATCCAGCGGGGGGTTAATACAGACAATGAGCAGTTCTTC.

The chain carries TRBV29-1 and TRBJ1-2, with no clear D. Trimming removed 7 bases from V and 1 base from J, with 10 bases in between. The CDR3 length is 12 residues. The V gene's germline CDR1 is SQVTM and CDR2 ANQGSEA. CDR3: CSAGRVNYGYTF. The DNA for the CDR3 is TGCAGCGCCGGACGGGTTAACTATGGCTACACCTTC.

The rearrangement joins TRBV5-1 to TRBJ2-2, with 10 bases aligning to TRBD1. Germline V gene sequence: CDR1 SGHRS, CDR2 YFSETQ. The CDR3 length is 15 residues. V was clipped by 1 base and J by 7 bases; unmatched bases: 4. For the CDR3, the DNA is TGCGCCAGCAGCTTGACGGGACAGGGGAACGGGGAGCTGTTTTTT. Its translation: CASSLTGQGNGELFF.

V gene TRBV29-1 combines with J gene TRBJ2-7; TRBD1 matches at 10 bases. The CDR3 is made up of 14 amino acids. Losses at the gene ends were 7 bases for V and 3 bases for J; bases not matched to a gene: 9. Germline CDR1 SQVTM, CDR2 ANQGSEA. Written as DNA, the CDR3 is TGCAGCGGGCGGACAGGGGGAGCCGGCTACGAGCAGTACTTC. This codes for CSGRTGGAGYEQYF.

This chain connects TRBV27 to TRBJ1-2; 8 bases map to TRBD1. Losses at the gene ends were 6 bases for V and 7 bases for J; bases not matched to a gene: 7. CDR3 length: 13 amino acids. Germline V gene data show CDR1 as MNHEY and CDR2 as SMNVEV (reference sequence). CDR3 in amino acids: CASSYDGTGGYTF. The CDR3 DNA reads as TGTGCCAGCAGCTACGACGGGACAGGTGGCTACACCTTC.

The sample holds a few counts of this clone. V is TRBV2 and J is TRBJ1-2; tentative D call: TRBD1 (6 bases). The ends were cut back, 8 bases at V and 2 bases at J, with 15 bases in the middle. Germline CDR1 reads SNHLY; CDR2 reads FYNNEI. CDR3 size: 14 residues. The CDR3 bases are TGTGCCAGCGCGATCGAGGGGGGAAACTATGGCTACACCTTC. This encodes CASAIEGGNYGYTF.

This chain links TRBV29-1 with TRBJ2-1; D might be TRBD2 (6 bases). Germline V lookup: CDR1 SQVTM, CDR2 ANQGSEA. Trimming took 7 bases from V and 4 from J, leaving 14 bases between them. The CDR3 has 13 residues. The CDR3 reads CSAGGRGYNEQFF. The CDR3 DNA reads as TGCAGCGCCGGCGGGCGGGGATACAATGAGCAGTTCTTC.

This chain uses TRBV29-1 with TRBJ1-1, with 7 bases aligning to TRBD1. Trimming took 2 bases from V and 1 from J; bases not matched to a gene: 4. The germline V gene has CDR1 SQVTM and CDR2 ANQGSEA. CDR3 size: 14 residues. CDR3: CSVERRGRNTEAFF. As DNA, the CDR3 is TGCAGCGTTGAAAGGAGGGGGCGGAACACTGAAGCTTTCTTT.

This rearrangement joins TRBV5-1 to TRBJ2-1; the match to TRBD2 covers 7 bases. Trimming took 6 bases from V and 4 from J; bases not matched to a gene: 10. The CDR3 runs 15 residues. The germline gives CDR1 SGHRS, CDR2 YFSETQ. As DNA, the CDR3 is TGCGCCAGCAATTTACTCGGGGGGATGTACAATGAGCAGTTCTTC. This codes for CASNLLGGMYNEQFF.